A single sample is the source of the 27 T cell receptor beta chains below, sequenced in a study of blood T cells in healthy people across ages. The use of a sample-barcoded 5' primer and a J-beta primer mix characterized a second PCR of roughly 6 to 11 cycles. TCRdb fed the 5' RACE reads into MiXCR, producing one record per CDR3 protein. Of about a million distinct CDR3 sequences listed, 48% are singletons. What was sequenced was blood. The source of these receptors is a man aged 25 to 40 in good health.

The chain couples TRBV12-3 or TRBV12-4 to TRBJ2-4; a possible D gene is TRBD2 (5 bases). The DNA end is a closer match to TRBJ2-5, so the J assignment may be wrong. The CDR3 is made up of 14 amino acids. The CDR3 coding sequence is TGTGCCAGCAGTTTAGTTGCTAGCAAAGAGACCCAGTACTTC. Translated: CASSLVASKETQYF.

The rearrangement uses TRBV2 and TRBJ1-1, with D possibly being TRBD1 (5 bases). The V end was cut by 7 bases, the J end by 4 bases, with 19 bases between. Per germline, CDR1 SNHLY and CDR2 FYNNEI. This CDR3 has 15 amino acids. CDR3 DNA sequence: TGTGCCAGCAAATCAGCCGGGGGGGAGGTCACTGAAGCTTTCTTT. It is translated as CASKSAGGEVTEAFF.

The chain uses TRBV10-3 and TRBJ2-7; D remains unclear. This CDR3 spans 14 amino acids. V gave up 5 bases and J gave up 5 bases, with 16 bases separating them. Germline V gene data show CDR1 as ENHRY and CDR2 as SYGVKD. CDR3 residues: CAISPRGRSNEQYF. The CDR3 DNA follows: TGTGCCATCAGTCCGAGAGGCAGGTCTAACGAGCAGTACTTC.

The CDR3 sequence is CASSWTASGLTYNEQFF. CDR3 bases: TGCGCCAGCAGTTGGACGGCCTCGGGACTAACCTACAATGAGCAGTTCTTC. V gene TRBV5-1 combines with J gene TRBJ2-1; the match to TRBD2 covers 7 bases. Germline lookup yields CDR1 SGHRS and CDR2 YFSETQ. This CDR3 region has 17 residues. The J segment lost 2 bases and the V segment lost 5 bases, leaving 13 bases of the junction unmatched.

The rearrangement uses TRBV30 and TRBJ2-7, with D perhaps given as TRBD1 or TRBD2 (5 bases each). Looked up from germline, CDR1 is GTSNPN and CDR2 is SVGIG (reference sequence). This CDR3 region has 13 residues. Trimming shortened V by 4 bases and J by 4 bases, and 14 bases separated the two germline ends. CDR3 residues: CAWNVGTLYEQYF. The CDR3 DNA follows: TGTGCCTGGAACGTCGGGACCCTTTACGAGCAGTACTTC.

The chain has TRBV9 and TRBJ2-5, with 9 bases that match TRBD1. This CDR3 contains 14 residues. V shed 4 bases, J shed 4 bases, and the junction held 5 bases outside the gene matches. The V gene's germline CDR1 is SGDLS and CDR2 YYNGEE. Here the CDR3 DNA reads TGTGCCAGCAGCCCGGGGACAGGGATAGAGACCCAGTACTTC. It yields the protein CASSPGTGIETQYF.

The chain carries TRBV5-4 and TRBJ2-5; TRBD2 might be the D (6 bases). Germline V gene data show CDR1 as SGHNT and CDR2 as YYREEE (reference sequence). With 1 base removed from V and 5 bases from J, the gap between germline ends came to 15 bases. The CDR3 is 15 residues long. The CDR3 nucleotides are TGTGCCAGCAGCTTGTTCGACGGGGCGGGGGAGACCCAGTACTTC. Translating gives CASSLFDGAGETQYF.

This clonotype was seen only a few times. The chain carries TRBV7-2 and TRBJ2-7; the match to TRBD2 covers 7 bases. The germline V gene encodes CDR1 SGHTA and CDR2 FQGNSA. J lost 2 bases, V lost 1 base, and 5 bases had no gene match. This CDR3 has 15 amino acids. The CDR3 reads CASSLGTAGAYEQYF. Here the CDR3 DNA reads TGTGCCAGCAGCTTAGGGACGGCGGGGGCCTACGAGCAGTACTTC.

The chain couples TRBV10-3 to TRBJ2-1; D is uncertain. The germline V and J ends were trimmed by 3 bases and 11 bases, with 8 bases remaining between them. CDR1 is ENHRY and CDR2 is SYGVKD in the germline V gene. The CDR3 sequence is 11 residues long. Written as DNA, the CDR3 is TGTGCCATCAGTGAATCCTTTCAGCAGTTCTTC. Protein: CAISESFQQFF.

As for this clonotype: This may come from a read error, since a much larger clone is one base off. The V gene is TRBV28, the J gene TRBJ1-3, with 11 bases identical to TRBD1. The CDR3 length is 18 residues. The junction had 10 bases not matched to a gene; V was cut back by 6 bases and J by 0 bases. Germline values: CDR1 MDHEN, CDR2 SYDVKM. DNA of the CDR3: TGTGCCAGCAGATTAACTGGGACAGGGGGATTCTCTGGAAACACCATATATTTT. Translated: CASRLTGTGGFSGNTIYF.

The V call is TRBV12-3 or TRBV12-4, the J call TRBJ1-5; D is possibly TRBD1 (5 bases). This CDR3 region has 15 residues. V lost 3 bases and J lost 1, with 10 bases in between. The CDR3 DNA reads TGTGCCAGCAGTTTTAACCGGGACAGCAATCAGCCCCAGCATTTT. This codes for CASSFNRDSNQPQHF.

This clonotype was recorded once. CDR3 nucleotides: TGCGCCAGCAGCCAAGAGGCGGGGGCATTCAGTAATTCACCCCTCCACTTT. Translation gives CASSQEAGAFSNSPLHF. The chain combines TRBV4-1 with TRBJ1-6, with D perhaps matching TRBD1 (6 bases). Trimming stripped 0 bases from V and 6 bases from J, with 15 bases between. The length of the CDR3 is 17 residues. CDR1 is MGHRA, CDR2 YSYEKL, per germline.

The chain has TRBV6-1 and TRBJ1-5; 10 bases are shared with TRBD1. After removal of 4 bases from V and 3 bases from J, the junction contained 15 bases not matched to a gene. The germline V gene encodes CDR1 MNHNS and CDR2 SASEGT. The CDR3 is made up of 19 amino acids. CDR3 in amino acids: CASSGDGQGGYLDNQPQHF. The CDR3 bases are TGTGCCAGCAGTGGGGATGGACAGGGGGGATACCTTGACAATCAGCCCCAGCATTTT.

As to this clonotype: Given a much more abundant clone one base away, this may be a read error. This sequence joins TRBV4-2 and TRBJ2-5; perhaps TRBD2 as D (5 bases). CDR1 and CDR2 (germline): LGHNA, YNFKEQ. CDR3 length: 16 amino acids. The V end lost 4 bases, the J end lost 5 bases, and 20 bases lay between the germline ends. The CDR3 sequence is CASSRESTRREETQYF. CDR3 nucleotides: TGTGCCAGCAGCCGAGAATCGACTCGAAGGGAGGAGACCCAGTACTTC.

The chain uses TRBV2 and TRBJ2-5, with D tentatively TRBD1 or TRBD2 (5 bases each). This CDR3 has 16 amino acids. From germline, CDR1 is SNHLY and CDR2 FYNNEI. Trimming cost V 6 bases and J 2 bases, with 19 bases left between them. In DNA, the CDR3 is TGTGCCAGCAGAGGGTCCGGGGCGGGCCTACAAGAGACCCAGTACTTC. This sequence encodes CASRGSGAGLQETQYF.

The CDR3 DNA follows: TGCAGCGTTGAAGATCCGACTAGCGGGGGCAATGAGCAGTTCTTC. Amino acids: CSVEDPTSGGNEQFF. The chain recombines TRBV29-1 with TRBJ2-1, with TRBD2 matching 12 bases. J was trimmed by 6 bases and V by 0 bases; bases with no gene match: 3. CDR1 is SQVTM, CDR2 ANQGSEA, per germline. CDR3 length: 15 amino acids.

A few counts support this clonotype. This chain connects TRBV11-3 to TRBJ2-3, with D perhaps TRBD2 (6 bases). This CDR3 has 16 residues. In germline, CDR1 is SGHNT, CDR2 YENEEA. V gave up 2 bases and J gave up 1 base, with 13 bases separating them. The CDR3 DNA sequence: TGTGCCAGCAGCTTATGGGCGGGGTGGGGCACAGATACGCAGTATTTT. Translation: CASSLWAGWGTDTQYF.

Ten or more counts support this clonotype. The rearrangement joins TRBV9 to TRBJ2-1; D possibly matches TRBD1 or TRBD2 (5 bases each). CDR3 length: 16 residues. CDR1 and CDR2 from the germline V gene are SGDLS and YYNGEE. V shed 3 bases and J shed 6 bases, with 19 bases lying between them. In DNA, the CDR3 is TGTGCCAGCAGCGCGGGACCGAGGGCGGACACCAATGAGCAGTTCTTC. Translated, it gives CASSAGPRADTNEQFF.

The chain joins TRBV28 to TRBJ2-1, with TRBD2 matching 8 bases. The CDR3 loop spans 19 amino acids. V lost 1 base to trimming and J lost 4 bases; unmatched junction nucleotides: 15. Germline V lookup: CDR1 MDHEN, CDR2 SYDVKM. CDR3 nucleotide sequence: TGTGCCAGCAGTTTATACTTCGCGGGAGCGGGGGCCGAGTACAATGAGCAGTTCTTC. As protein: CASSLYFAGAGAEYNEQFF.

The chain uses TRBV7-6 and TRBJ1-5; maybe TRBD1 (6 bases). Trimming removed 3 bases from V and 1 base from J, with 16 bases in between. Germline values: CDR1 SGHVS, CDR2 FNYEAQ. This CDR3 comprises 17 residues. The CDR3 DNA reads as TGTGCCAGCAGCTTCCCATGGGGGCGGTCGAGCAATCAGCCCCAGCATTTT. Translated: CASSFPWGRSSNQPQHF.

The genes are TRBV19 and TRBJ2-1; TRBD1 matches at 8 bases. Germline trimming cut 3 bases from V and 6 bases from J; bases unmatched to any gene: 1. CDR1 and CDR2 from the germline V gene are LNHDA and SQIVND (reference sequence). The CDR3 is 13 amino acids. CDR3 loop: CASSIDRGNEQFF. CDR3 coding DNA: TGTGCCAGTAGTATCGACAGGGGCAATGAGCAGTTCTTC.

In regard to this clonotype: An end of the junction differs from the germline gene, which may be a read error. The chain combines TRBV9 with TRBJ1-4, with D maybe TRBD1 (5 bases). CDR1 and CDR2 (germline): SGDLS, YYNGEE. The CDR3 runs 15 residues. CDR3 residues: CASSVDGTPGERLFF. The CDR3 DNA sequence: TGTGCCAGCAGCGTAGACGGCACACCGGGGGAAAGACTGTTTTTT. Based on the CDR3 plus reference TRBV9 and TRBJ1-4, the full variable domain is DSGVTQTPKHLITATGQRVTLRCSPRSGDLSVYWYQQSLDQGLQFLIQYYNGEERAKGNILERFSAQQFPDLHSELNLSSLELGDSALYFCASSVDGTPGERLFFGSGTQLSVL.

This clonotype was found a few times. J is TRBJ1-6 and V is TRBV5-1; D is unclear. This CDR3 has 17 residues. CDR1 and CDR2 (germline): SGHRS, YFSETQ. Trimming left V 0 bases short and J 6 bases short, with 16 bases between. In DNA form, the CDR3 reads TGCGCCAGCAGCTTGGCCAAAACGGCGACCGGTAATTCACCCCTCCACTTT. Translating it yields CASSLAKTATGNSPLHF.

This clonotype was seen a handful of times. CDR3 in amino acids: CSAPGSVTYEQYF. CDR3 DNA: TGCAGTGCTCCAGGGTCAGTTACCTACGAGCAGTACTTC. J is TRBJ2-7 and V is TRBV20-1, with a possible D match to TRBD1 (5 bases). The V end was cut by 5 bases, the J end by 2 bases, with 13 bases between. The CDR3 sequence is 13 residues long. Germline lookup yields CDR1 DFQATT and CDR2 SNEGSKA (reference sequence).

This rearrangement joins TRBV30 to TRBJ1-2; D unresolved. V lost 2 bases, J lost 4 bases, and 5 bases lay in between. The CDR3 is made up of 11 amino acids. The germline V gene encodes CDR1 GTSNPN and CDR2 SVGIG (reference sequence). The CDR3 is CAWSLVYGYTF. The CDR3 coding sequence is TGTGCCTGGAGTCTAGTCTATGGCTACACCTTC.

This chain links TRBV12-3 or TRBV12-4 with TRBJ2-2; 9 bases fit TRBD2. V shed 2 bases, J shed 7 bases, and the junction held 8 bases outside the gene matches. The CDR3 contains 16 residues. The CDR3 region is CASSLRLAGTRGELFF. In DNA form, the CDR3 reads TGTGCCAGCAGTTTACGGCTAGCGGGGACACGCGGGGAGCTGTTTTTT.

This clonotype appeared a few times. V and J are TRBV7-2 and TRBJ1-1; D is ambiguous. There are 13 residues in the CDR3. CDR1 SGHTA and CDR2 FQGNSA come from the germline V gene. Trimming pared 2 bases from V and 5 bases from J, leaving 9 bases between. The CDR3 DNA reads TGTGCCAGCAGCTTACGGGAGTCGACTGAAGCTTTCTTT. This codes for CASSLRESTEAFF.